These 5 T cell receptor beta chains were sequenced from one sample in a study of T cell changes during pregnancy in multiple sclerosis. Repertoires were generated with immunoSEQ multiplex PCR, while TCRdb's copy carries only in-frame clones and drops some. The sample lists about 74,000 clones; 88% were seen once. The sequenced sample was peripheral blood, obtained before pregnancy. The origin of the receptors is a female donor with multiple sclerosis, enrolled in a pregnancy study.

The chain has TRBV6-1 and TRBJ1-2; TRBD1 agrees at 7 bases. CDR1 is MNHNS and CDR2 is SASEGT in the germline V gene. V trimming: 9 bases; J trimming: 5 bases; junction bases outside the gene matches: 9. This CDR3 is built from 13 residues. The CDR3 sequence is CASMDRTIYGYTF. Here the CDR3 DNA reads TGTGCCAGTATGGACAGGACGATATATGGCTACACCTTC.

This chain joins TRBV19 and TRBJ2-2; 14 nucleotides agree with TRBD2. Trimming took 3 bases from V and 6 from J; bases not matched to a gene: 9. CDR1 is LNHDA, CDR2 SQIVND, per germline (reference sequence). This CDR3 is built from 18 residues. In nucleotides, the CDR3 is TGTGCCAGTAGTATCCTGACTAGCGGGAGGGCACGGGCCGGGGAGCTGTTTTTT. It encodes CASSILTSGRARAGELFF. Filled out from reference TRBV19 and TRBJ2-2, the complete variable domain reads DGGITQSPKYLFRKEGQNVTLSCEQNLNHDAMYWYRQDPGQGLRLIYYSQIVNDFQKGDIAEGYSVSREKKESFPLTVTSAQKNPTAFYLCASSILTSGRARAGELFFGEGSRLTVL.

On this clone itself: Other DNA sequences within the sample encode an identical CDR3. The chain links TRBV5-1 to TRBJ2-7, with 8 bases identical to TRBD2. Germline V lookup: CDR1 SGHRS, CDR2 YFSETQ. V was clipped by 2 bases and J by 4 bases; unmatched bases: 5. This CDR3 contains 14 residues. CDR3 amino acids: CASSFLAGDYEQYF. CDR3 bases: TGCGCCAGCAGCTTTCTAGCGGGTGATTACGAGCAGTACTTC.

CDR3 nucleotide sequence: TGTGCCAGTAGTCGACAGGTCGGACAGACCCAGTACTTC. It translates to CASSRQVGQTQYF. The gene calls are TRBV19 and TRBJ2-5; D is perhaps TRBD1 (6 bases). The CDR3 length is 13 residues. Germline loops: CDR1 LNHDA, CDR2 SQIVND (reference sequence). Trimming shortened V by 5 bases and J by 6 bases, and 13 bases separated the two germline ends. The variable domain in full, with the rest retrieved from reference TRBV19 and TRBJ2-5, is DGGITQSPKYLFRKEGQNVTLSCEQNLNHDAMYWYRQDPGQGLRLIYYSQIVNDFQKGDIAEGYSVSREKKESFPLTVTSAQKNPTAFYLCASSRQVGQTQYFGPGTRLLVL.

The chain is built from TRBV13 and TRBJ1-3; D unresolved. The CDR3 has 14 amino acids. V lost 1 base, J lost 8 bases, and 12 bases lay in between. The germline gives CDR1 PRHDT, CDR2 FYEKMQ (reference sequence). CDR3 loop: CASSLVHAEDTIYF. DNA for the CDR3: TGTGCCAGCAGCTTAGTCCACGCCGAGGACACCATATATTTT.